This T cell receptor beta chain was retrieved from a study of T cell responses to AZD1222 COVID-19 vaccine. Study-wide results and limits: Clonal diversity was possibly underestimated, and the donors were mostly white British, with more females.

On this clone: Antigen unknown.

TCRdb keeps only in-frame clones here, not all; method: immunoSEQ multiplex PCR. The sample lists some 130,000 clones, around nine tenths occurring once. Germline CDR1 reads MNHNY; CDR2 reads SVGAGI (reference sequence). V was trimmed by 7 bases and J by 4 bases, leaving 17 bases between them. The CDR3 has 15 residues. The chain uses TRBV6-6 and TRBJ2-1, with D uncertain. The sequence came from an adult in good health. The sequenced sample was peripheral blood, obtained on day 0 of AZD1222 vaccination. The CDR3 nucleotides read TGTGCCAGCACTCCGGGTCTTAGAAGATACAATGAGCAGTTCTTC. Translating gives CASTPGLRRYNEQFF.